Listed here are 20 T cell receptor beta chains from one sample, sequenced in a study of Graves' ophthalmopathy and Graves' hyperthyroidism. Amplifying from RNA transcripts, the study obtained TCR beta CDR3 regions. In the first round, RT-PCR was carried out with HTBI primers, and a multiplex PCR formed the second round. TCRdb reprocessed the multiplex PCR reads with MiXCR, giving one entry per CDR3 protein. This sample yields hundreds of thousands of distinct CDR3 sequences, of which approximately 39% are seen a single time; roughly 3% belongs to the top ten. Sequenced sample: peripheral blood. Source of these receptors: an adult man with Graves' ophthalmopathy.

In regard to this clonotype: As the CDR3 is not closed by the conserved phenylalanine or tryptophan, this likely results from a read error. The limits of the CDR3 on the DNA are not certain, so only TCRdb's listed CDR3 is given. V is TRBV7-9 and J is TRBJ2-2; TRBD1, the D gene given by the table, was not confirmed from the DNA. The CDR3 length is 14 residues, termini included. In germline, CDR1 is SEHNR, CDR2 FQNEAQ (reference sequence). CDR3 in amino acids: CASSRQEDTGELMS.

Worth noting for this clonotype: Mismatch with germline at one junction end may stem from a read error. The rearrangement uses TRBV15 and TRBJ1-3; TRBD1 matches 8 bases. Germline V gene lookup returns CDR1 LNHNV and CDR2 YYDKDF (reference sequence). The CDR3 is 9 amino acids. CDR3 residues: CATSNRDRF. The CDR3 DNA sequence: TGTGCCACCAGCAACCGGGACAGGTTT.

This clonotype was observed at least ten times. This sequence joins TRBV20-1 and TRBJ2-7, with 12 bases that match TRBD2. Germline-derived CDR1 and CDR2 are DFQATT and SNEGSKA (reference sequence). The junction had 8 bases not matched to a gene; V was cut back by 6 bases and J by 5 bases. The CDR3 spans 14 residues. In DNA form, the CDR3 reads TGCAGTGCCGCAACTAGCGGGAGGATCGACGAGCAGTACTTC. This encodes CSAATSGRIDEQYF.

The chain is built from TRBV5-1 and TRBJ2-2, with 7 bases identical to TRBD1. This CDR3 is built from 18 residues. Germline V gives CDR1 SGHRS, CDR2 YFSETQ. The J segment lost 0 bases and the V segment lost 0 bases, leaving 8 bases of the junction unmatched. CDR3 sequence reads: CASSLAFGTASNTGELFF. The DNA of the CDR3 is TGCGCCAGCAGCTTGGCCTTCGGGACAGCCTCGAACACCGGGGAGCTGTTTTTT.

V is TRBV30 and J is TRBJ2-7; a possible D gene is TRBD1 (6 bases). The CDR3 has 13 amino acids. The germline V gene has CDR1 GTSNPN and CDR2 SVGIG (reference sequence). The germline V and J ends were trimmed by 3 bases and 6 bases, with 15 bases remaining between them. The CDR3 DNA sequence: TGTGCCTGGAGCTACAGGGATCAGGGCGAGCAGTACTTC. Its protein is CAWSYRDQGEQYF.

As to this clonotype: At one end the junction does not follow the germline gene, possibly because of a read error. The CDR3 DNA is TGTGCCAGCAGCTTGTACGGGGATAACTACGAGCAGTACTTC. Translating it yields CASSLYGDNYEQYF. The chain employs TRBV4-1 and TRBJ2-7; possible D gene TRBD2, 5 bases. The CDR3 loop spans 14 amino acids. Germline V gene sequence: CDR1 MGHRA, CDR2 YSYEKL.

There are a few counts of this clonotype. The chain links TRBV4-2 to TRBJ1-4; D gene uncertain. Looked up from germline, CDR1 is LGHNA and CDR2 is YNFKEQ. V was trimmed by 0 bases and J by 2 bases, leaving 10 bases between them. This CDR3 region has 16 residues. Here the CDR3 reads CASSQDRVGTNEKLFF. The CDR3 coding sequence is TGTGCCAGCAGCCAAGATCGAGTAGGGACTAATGAAAAACTGTTTTTT.

The V gene is TRBV29-1, the J gene TRBJ1-1, with D possibly being TRBD1 (6 bases). Deletions cut 2 bases from V and 7 bases from J, with 8 bases between. CDR1 is SQVTM and CDR2 is ANQGSEA in the germline V gene. This CDR3 spans 11 amino acids. The CDR3 sequence: CSVEQGNEAFF. Here the CDR3 DNA reads TGCAGCGTTGAACAGGGGAATGAAGCTTTCTTT.

This sequence joins TRBV10-3 and TRBJ1-4; D unclear. Trimming took 0 bases from V and 5 from J, leaving 13 bases between them. The CDR3 length is 16 residues. The germline V gene has CDR1 ENHRY and CDR2 SYGVKD. The CDR3 region has the DNA TGTGCCATCAGTGAGTCTGAGGACGGAGGAAATGAAAAACTGTTTTTT. It yields the protein CAISESEDGGNEKLFF.

This clonotype was detected once. V gene TRBV25-1 combines with J gene TRBJ2-6, with D hard to call. V dropped 10 bases and J dropped 0 bases, with 13 bases sitting between them. The CDR3 sequence is 15 residues long. Germline CDR1 and CDR2: MGHDK and SYGVNS. The CDR3 coding sequence is TGTGCCACCTACCTCCAGAGCTCTGGGGCCAACGTCCTGACTTTC. Its protein is CATYLQSSGANVLTF.

J is TRBJ2-7 and V is TRBV7-9; D is possibly TRBD2 (6 bases). V was trimmed by 7 bases and J by 3 bases, leaving 19 bases between them. The CDR3 runs 15 residues. Looked up from germline, CDR1 is SEHNR and CDR2 is FQNEAQ (reference sequence). The CDR3 loop reads CASTPVGGAGYEQYF. The CDR3 DNA reads TGTGCCAGCACCCCAGTAGGAGGGGCGGGCTACGAGCAGTACTTC.

This clonotype was seen many times. V usage is TRBV7-2 and J usage is TRBJ2-7; D not resolved. The V end lost 1 base, the J end lost 5 bases, and 6 bases lay between the germline ends. The germline gives CDR1 SGHTA, CDR2 FQGNSA. The CDR3 spans 12 residues. DNA for the CDR3: TGTGCCAGCAGCTTAGGCCGAGACGAGCAGTACTTC. This sequence encodes CASSLGRDEQYF.

This clonotype was detected only once. This chain uses TRBV7-2 with TRBJ2-7; D assignment may be TRBD1 or TRBD2 (5 bases each). Germline V gene lookup returns CDR1 SGHTA and CDR2 FQGNSA. This CDR3 has 14 amino acids. Trimming left V 6 bases short and J 3 bases short, with 15 bases between. CDR3 protein: CASSAGTARYEQYF. CDR3 coding DNA: TGTGCCAGCAGTGCTGGGACCGCCCGCTACGAGCAGTACTTC.

This clonotype was detected a few times. This chain joins TRBV11-2 and TRBJ2-7; D is uncertain. This CDR3 region has 13 residues. Germline V gives CDR1 SGHAT, CDR2 FQNNGV. Trimming took 3 bases from V and 4 from J, leaving 10 bases between them. CDR3 sequence (DNA): TGTGCCAGCAGCTTGGACCCACAGTACGAGCAGTACTTC. Protein sequence: CASSLDPQYEQYF.

In regard to this clonotype: Since the CDR3 does not end with the conserved phenylalanine or tryptophan, this likely comes from a read error. The rearrangement uses TRBV5-1 and TRBJ1-1, with D uncertain. From germline, CDR1 is SGHRS and CDR2 YFSETQ. Trimming took 0 bases from V and 0 from J, leaving 9 bases between them. The CDR3 contains 15 residues. The CDR3 DNA sequence: TGCGCCAGCAGCTTGGCTGGCGGAATGAACACTGAAGCTTTCCTT. Translating gives CASSLAGGMNTEAFL.

A few counts support this clonotype. The chain combines TRBV2 with TRBJ1-6; D not certain. V was cut by 5 bases and J by 8 bases, with 22 bases left in between. CDR1 is SNHLY, CDR2 FYNNEI, per germline. CDR3 length: 17 amino acids. CDR3 in DNA: TGTGCCAGCAGTTTGGGGTTCGCACAGCGTGGGTATTCACCCCTCCACTTT. Translating gives CASSLGFAQRGYSPLHF.

This clonotype was recorded a few times. The chain carries TRBV30 and TRBJ1-2, with D maybe TRBD1 (5 bases). The ends were cut back, 3 bases at V and 8 bases at J, with 16 bases in the middle. This CDR3 is 13 amino acids long. CDR1 and CDR2 (germline): GTSNPN, SVGIG (reference sequence). The CDR3 loop is CAWSSMGPEGYTF. In nucleotides, the CDR3 is TGTGCCTGGAGCTCAATGGGGCCAGAGGGCTACACCTTC.

V is TRBV7-9 and J is TRBJ2-6; 8 nucleotides align to TRBD2. From germline, CDR1 is SEHNR and CDR2 FQNEAQ (reference sequence). J gave up 0 bases and V 1 base, and 2 bases lay outside the gene matches. This CDR3 has 17 residues. The CDR3 bases are TGTGCCAGCAGCTTAGGAGCGGGGGTCTCTGGGGCCAACGTCCTGACTTTC. This translates into CASSLGAGVSGANVLTF.

There are many counts of this clonotype. The chain has TRBV29-1 and TRBJ1-4, with a possible D match to TRBD1 (6 bases). Trimming left V 6 bases short and J 6 bases short, with 20 bases between. CDR1 and CDR2 from the germline V gene are SQVTM and ANQGSEA. The CDR3 consists of 15 residues. DNA of the CDR3: TGCAGCGTCTCCCGGGGGACAACCGATTATGAAAAACTGTTTTTT. Amino acid sequence: CSVSRGTTDYEKLFF.

The chain recombines TRBV10-3 with TRBJ2-3; D might be TRBD2 (5 bases). Germline V gives CDR1 ENHRY, CDR2 SYGVKD. Trimming stripped 10 bases from V and 2 bases from J, with 19 bases between. The CDR3 has 15 amino acids. The CDR3 here is CATASTSVYTDTQYF. In DNA form, the CDR3 reads TGTGCCACGGCTTCCACTAGTGTGTACACAGATACGCAGTATTTT.